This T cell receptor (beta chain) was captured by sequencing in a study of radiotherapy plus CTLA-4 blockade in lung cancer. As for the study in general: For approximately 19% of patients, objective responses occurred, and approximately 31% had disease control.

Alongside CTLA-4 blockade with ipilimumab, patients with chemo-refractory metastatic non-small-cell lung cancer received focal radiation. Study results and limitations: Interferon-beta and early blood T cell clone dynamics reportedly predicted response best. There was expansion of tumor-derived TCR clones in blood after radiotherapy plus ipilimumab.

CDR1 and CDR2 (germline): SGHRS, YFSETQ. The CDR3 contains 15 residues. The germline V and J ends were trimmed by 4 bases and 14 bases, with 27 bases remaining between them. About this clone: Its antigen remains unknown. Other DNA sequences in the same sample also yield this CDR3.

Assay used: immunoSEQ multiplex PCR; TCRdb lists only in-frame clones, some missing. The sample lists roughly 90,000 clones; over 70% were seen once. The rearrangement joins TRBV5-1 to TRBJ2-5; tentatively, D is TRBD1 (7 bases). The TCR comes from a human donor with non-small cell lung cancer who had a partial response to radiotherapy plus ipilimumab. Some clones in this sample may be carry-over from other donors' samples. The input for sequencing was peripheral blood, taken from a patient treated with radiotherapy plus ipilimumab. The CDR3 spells CASSRRDSGTYEQYF. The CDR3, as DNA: TGCGCCAGCAGCAGGAGGGACAGCGGTACCTACGAGCAATACTTC.